This T cell receptor (beta chain) was sequenced during a study of shared clonotypes between healthy human individuals. Trimming removed 1 base from V and 4 bases from J, with 5 bases in between. Germline V gene lookup returns CDR1 SGHNT and CDR2 YENEEA. The CDR3 is 13 residues long. This table comes from immunoSEQ multiplex PCR, and its TCRdb copy is limited to in-frame clones, with some not included. The top ten hold about 1% of the sample, which has over a million clones, around 95% seen once. As for this clone: Its antigen is currently unknown.

General study points: Clonotypes which were not shared had lower generation probabilities than clonotypes that all four donors shared. Naive subsets generally had larger estimated richness than memory subsets.

All donors were Caucasian adults living in Nashville, Tennessee. The receptor was isolated from a man aged 30 to 45 in good health. This chain uses TRBV11-3 with TRBJ2-1; D remains ambiguous. Material for sequencing was naive CD4+ T cells sorted from blood. Subset here: CD45RA+ positively selected. Here the CDR3 reads CASSLVGYNEQFF. DNA for the CDR3: TGTGCCAGCAGCTTAGTCGGATACAATGAGCAGTTCTTC.